Only one count was recorded for the clone carrying this TCR beta chain. These data originate in a study of T cell responses to AZD1222 COVID-19 vaccine. Generated by immunoSEQ multiplex PCR, the TCRdb table keeps only in-frame clones and is missing some. The sample includes about 140,000 clones, 80% to 95% of them seen just once. Germline CDR1 is SGHRS and CDR2 is YFSETQ. The CDR3 covers 13 residues. Trimming removed 4 bases from V and 7 bases from J; junction bases left unmatched: 2. The clonotype was recovered from an adult in good health. The source was peripheral blood, collected on day 0 of MenACWY control vaccination. The rearrangement links TRBV5-1 to TRBJ2-1, with 10 nucleotides matching TRBD2. CDR3: CASSLSGRNEQFF. DNA for the CDR3: TGCGCCAGCAGCCTTAGCGGGAGGAATGAGCAGTTCTTC.